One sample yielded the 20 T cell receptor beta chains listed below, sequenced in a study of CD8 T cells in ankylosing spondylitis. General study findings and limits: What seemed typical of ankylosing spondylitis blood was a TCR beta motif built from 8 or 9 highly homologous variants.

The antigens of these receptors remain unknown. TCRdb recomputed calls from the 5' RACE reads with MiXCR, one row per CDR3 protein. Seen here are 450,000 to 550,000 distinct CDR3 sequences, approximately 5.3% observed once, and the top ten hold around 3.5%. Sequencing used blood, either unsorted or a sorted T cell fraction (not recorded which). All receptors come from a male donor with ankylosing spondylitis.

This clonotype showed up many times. Here the CDR3 reads CASSLTGEDGYTF. CDR3 in DNA: TGTGCCAGCAGTCTGACAGGGGAGGATGGCTACACCTTC. This chain joins TRBV6-1 and TRBJ1-2; the match to TRBD1 covers 8 bases. J was trimmed by 6 bases and V by 5 bases; bases with no gene match: 5. CDR1 and CDR2 from the germline V gene are MNHNS and SASEGT. This CDR3 is built from 13 residues.

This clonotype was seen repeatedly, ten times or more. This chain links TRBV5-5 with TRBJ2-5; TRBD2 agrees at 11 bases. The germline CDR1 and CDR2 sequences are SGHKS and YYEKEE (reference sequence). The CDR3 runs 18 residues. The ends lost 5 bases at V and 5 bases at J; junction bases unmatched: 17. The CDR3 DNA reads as TGTGCCAGCAGGCTTGTTACCAGTTTAGCGGGGGGGCACGAGACCCAGTACTTC. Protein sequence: CASRLVTSLAGGHETQYF.

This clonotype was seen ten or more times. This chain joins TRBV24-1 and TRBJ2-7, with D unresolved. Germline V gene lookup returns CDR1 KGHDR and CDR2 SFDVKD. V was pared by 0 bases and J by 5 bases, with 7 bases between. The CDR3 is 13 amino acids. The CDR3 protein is CATSDLNGHEQYF. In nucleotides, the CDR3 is TGTGCCACCAGTGATTTGAACGGTCACGAGCAGTACTTC.

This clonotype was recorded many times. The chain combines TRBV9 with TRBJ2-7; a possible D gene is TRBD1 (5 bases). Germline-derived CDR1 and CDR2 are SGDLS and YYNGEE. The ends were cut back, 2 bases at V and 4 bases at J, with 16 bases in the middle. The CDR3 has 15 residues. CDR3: CASSVSWGVGYEQYF. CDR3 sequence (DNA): TGTGCCAGCAGCGTTTCTTGGGGCGTAGGGTACGAGCAGTACTTC.

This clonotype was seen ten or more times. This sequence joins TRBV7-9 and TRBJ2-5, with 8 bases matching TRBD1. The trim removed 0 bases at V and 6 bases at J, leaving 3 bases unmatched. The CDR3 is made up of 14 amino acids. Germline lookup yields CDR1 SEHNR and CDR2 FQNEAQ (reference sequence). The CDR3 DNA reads TGTGCCAGCAGCTTAGCCGACAGGGGAAAGACCCAGTACTTC. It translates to CASSLADRGKTQYF. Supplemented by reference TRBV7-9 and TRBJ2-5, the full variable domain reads DTGVSQNPRHKITKRGQNVTFRCDPISEHNRLYWYRQTLGQGPEFLTYFQNEAQLEKSRLLSDRFSAERPKGSFSTLEIQRTEQGDSAMYLCASSLADRGKTQYFGPGTRLLVL.

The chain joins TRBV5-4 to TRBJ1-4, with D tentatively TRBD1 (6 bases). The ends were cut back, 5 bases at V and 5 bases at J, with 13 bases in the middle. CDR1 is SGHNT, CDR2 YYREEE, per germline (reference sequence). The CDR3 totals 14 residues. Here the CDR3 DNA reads TGTGCCAGCAGTTCGGACAGTAACAATGAAAAACTGTTTTTT. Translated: CASSSDSNNEKLFF.

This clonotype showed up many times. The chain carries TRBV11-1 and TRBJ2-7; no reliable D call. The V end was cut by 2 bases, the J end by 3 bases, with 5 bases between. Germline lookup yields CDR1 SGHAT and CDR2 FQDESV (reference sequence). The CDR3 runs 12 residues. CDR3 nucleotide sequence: TGTGCCAGCAGCTTAACGTTCTACGAGCAGTACTTC. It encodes CASSLTFYEQYF.

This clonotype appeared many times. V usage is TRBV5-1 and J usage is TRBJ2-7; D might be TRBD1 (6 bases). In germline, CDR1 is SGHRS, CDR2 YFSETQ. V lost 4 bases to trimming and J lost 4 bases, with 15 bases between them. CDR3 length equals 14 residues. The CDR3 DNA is TGCGCCAGCAGCGGCAGGGGTAAAAAATACGAGCAGTACTTC. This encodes CASSGRGKKYEQYF.

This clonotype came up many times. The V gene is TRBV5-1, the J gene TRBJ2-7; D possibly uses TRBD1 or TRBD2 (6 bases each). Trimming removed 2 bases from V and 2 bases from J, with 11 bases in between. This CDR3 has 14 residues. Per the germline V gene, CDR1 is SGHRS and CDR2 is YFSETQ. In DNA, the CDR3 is TGCGCCAGCAGCTTAGAGGGGGGAGCCTACGAGCAGTACTTC. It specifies CASSLEGGAYEQYF.

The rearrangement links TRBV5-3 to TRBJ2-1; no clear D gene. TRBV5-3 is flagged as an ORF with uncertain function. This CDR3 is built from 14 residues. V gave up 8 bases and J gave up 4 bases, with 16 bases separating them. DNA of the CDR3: TGTGCCAGCGGCCCCCGGACCGATTACAATGAGCAGTTCTTC. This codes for CASGPRTDYNEQFF.

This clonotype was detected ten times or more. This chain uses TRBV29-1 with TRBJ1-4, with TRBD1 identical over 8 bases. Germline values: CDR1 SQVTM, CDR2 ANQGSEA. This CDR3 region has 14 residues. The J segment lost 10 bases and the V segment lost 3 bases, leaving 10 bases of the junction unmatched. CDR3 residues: CSVEQGTGDGKLFF. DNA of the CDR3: TGCAGCGTTGAGCAGGGGACAGGAGATGGAAAACTGTTTTTT.

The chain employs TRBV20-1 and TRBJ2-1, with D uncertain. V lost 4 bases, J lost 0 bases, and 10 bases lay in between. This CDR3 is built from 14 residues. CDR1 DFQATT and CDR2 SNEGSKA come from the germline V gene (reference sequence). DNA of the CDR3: TGCAGTGCTAATGACCCGAGCTCCTACAATGAGCAGTTCTTC. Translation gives CSANDPSSYNEQFF.

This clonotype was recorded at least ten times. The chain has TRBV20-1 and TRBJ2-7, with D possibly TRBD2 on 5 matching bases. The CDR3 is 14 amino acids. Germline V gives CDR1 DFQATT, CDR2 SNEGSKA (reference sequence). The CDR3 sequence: CSLIGIESSYEQYF. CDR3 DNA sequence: TGCAGCCTAATCGGGATAGAGTCTTCCTACGAGCAGTACTTC.

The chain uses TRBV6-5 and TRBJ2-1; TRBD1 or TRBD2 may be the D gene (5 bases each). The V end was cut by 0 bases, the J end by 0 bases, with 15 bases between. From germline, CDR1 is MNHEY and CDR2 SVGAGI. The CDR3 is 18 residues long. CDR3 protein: CASSYSGVRGASYNEQFF. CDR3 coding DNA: TGTGCCAGCAGTTACTCCGGTGTGAGAGGGGCCTCCTACAATGAGCAGTTCTTC.

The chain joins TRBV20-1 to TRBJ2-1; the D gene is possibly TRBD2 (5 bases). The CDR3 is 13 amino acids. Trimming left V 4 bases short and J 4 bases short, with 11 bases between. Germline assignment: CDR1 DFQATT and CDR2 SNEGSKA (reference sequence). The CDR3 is CSAKRSWYNEQFF. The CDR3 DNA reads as TGCAGTGCTAAGCGGAGCTGGTACAATGAGCAGTTCTTC.

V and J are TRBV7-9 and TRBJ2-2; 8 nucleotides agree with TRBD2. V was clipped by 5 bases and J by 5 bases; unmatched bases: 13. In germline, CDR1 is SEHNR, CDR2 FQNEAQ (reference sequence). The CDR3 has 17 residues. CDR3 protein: CASSPLTSGSWTGELFF. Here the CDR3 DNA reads TGTGCCAGCAGCCCCCTGACGAGCGGGAGTTGGACCGGGGAGCTGTTTTTT.

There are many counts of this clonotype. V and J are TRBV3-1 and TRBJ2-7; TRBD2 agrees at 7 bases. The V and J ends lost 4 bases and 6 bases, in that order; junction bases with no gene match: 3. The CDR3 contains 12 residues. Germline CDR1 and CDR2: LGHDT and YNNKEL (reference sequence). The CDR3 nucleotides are TGTGCCAGCAGCCCTTGGGGGGGCGAGCAGTACTTC. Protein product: CASSPWGGEQYF.

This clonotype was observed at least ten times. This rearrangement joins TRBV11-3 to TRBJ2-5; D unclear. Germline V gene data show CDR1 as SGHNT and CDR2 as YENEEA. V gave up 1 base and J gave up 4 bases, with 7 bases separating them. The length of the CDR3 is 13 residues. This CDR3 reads CASSLAGRETQYF. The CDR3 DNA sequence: TGTGCCAGCAGCTTAGCAGGTCGAGAGACCCAGTACTTC.

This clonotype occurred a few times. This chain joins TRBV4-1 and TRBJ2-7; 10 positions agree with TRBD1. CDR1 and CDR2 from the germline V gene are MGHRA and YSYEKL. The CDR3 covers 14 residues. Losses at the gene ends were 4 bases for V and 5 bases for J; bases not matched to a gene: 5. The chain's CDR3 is CASSRGTGVHEQYF. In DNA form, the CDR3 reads TGCGCCAGCAGCCGTGGGACAGGGGTCCACGAGCAGTACTTC.

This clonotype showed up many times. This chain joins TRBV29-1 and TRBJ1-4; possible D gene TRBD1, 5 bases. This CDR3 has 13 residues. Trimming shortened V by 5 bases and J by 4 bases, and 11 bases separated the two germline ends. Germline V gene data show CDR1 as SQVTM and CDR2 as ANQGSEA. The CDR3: CSVSRQGNEKLFF. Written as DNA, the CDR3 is TGCAGCGTTTCCCGGCAGGGTAATGAAAAACTGTTTTTT. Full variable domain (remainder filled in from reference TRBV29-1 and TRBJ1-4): SAVISQKPSRDICQRGTSLTIQCQVDSQVTMMFWYRQQPGQSLTLIATANQGSEATYESGFVIDKFPISRPNLTFSTLTVSNMSPEDSSIYLCSVSRQGNEKLFFGSGTQLSVL.